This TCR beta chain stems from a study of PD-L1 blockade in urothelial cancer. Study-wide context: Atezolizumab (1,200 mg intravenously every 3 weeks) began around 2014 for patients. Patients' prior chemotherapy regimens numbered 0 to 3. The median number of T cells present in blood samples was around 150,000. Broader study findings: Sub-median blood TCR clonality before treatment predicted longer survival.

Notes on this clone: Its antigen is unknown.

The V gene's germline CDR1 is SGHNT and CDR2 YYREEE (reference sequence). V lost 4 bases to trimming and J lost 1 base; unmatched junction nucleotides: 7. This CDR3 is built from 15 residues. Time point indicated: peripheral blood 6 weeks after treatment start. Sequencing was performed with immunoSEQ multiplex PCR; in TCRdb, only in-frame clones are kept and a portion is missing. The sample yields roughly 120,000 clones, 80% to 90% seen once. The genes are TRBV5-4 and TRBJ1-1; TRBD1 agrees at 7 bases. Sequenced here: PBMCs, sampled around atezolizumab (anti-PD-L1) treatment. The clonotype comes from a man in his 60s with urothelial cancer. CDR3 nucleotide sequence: TGTGCCAGCAGCACAAATAGACAGGGGAACACTGAAGCTTTCTTT. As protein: CASSTNRQGNTEAFF.